The TCR beta chain under discussion was sequenced for a study of blood T cells in healthy people across ages. A second PCR of 7 to 11 cycles used a sample-barcoded 5' primer and a J-beta primer mix. TCRdb ran MiXCR on the 5' RACE reads and lists one entry per CDR3 protein. Counted here are 1.8 million or so distinct CDR3 sequences, approximately 40% occurring once; the ten biggest clones make up 20% to 25%. This sequence was found in a human donor in good health. Sequencing used blood.

The CDR3 region has the DNA TGTGCCAGCAGCTCCCCCCAGGGTGCGAACACCGGGGAGCTGTTTTTT. Amino acids: CASSSPQGANTGELFF. The chain carries TRBV11-2 and TRBJ2-2; TRBD1 is a possible D gene (5 bases). V was shortened by 4 bases and J by 0 bases, with 12 bases between the two germline ends. The CDR3 contains 16 residues. Germline values: CDR1 SGHAT, CDR2 FQNNGV.